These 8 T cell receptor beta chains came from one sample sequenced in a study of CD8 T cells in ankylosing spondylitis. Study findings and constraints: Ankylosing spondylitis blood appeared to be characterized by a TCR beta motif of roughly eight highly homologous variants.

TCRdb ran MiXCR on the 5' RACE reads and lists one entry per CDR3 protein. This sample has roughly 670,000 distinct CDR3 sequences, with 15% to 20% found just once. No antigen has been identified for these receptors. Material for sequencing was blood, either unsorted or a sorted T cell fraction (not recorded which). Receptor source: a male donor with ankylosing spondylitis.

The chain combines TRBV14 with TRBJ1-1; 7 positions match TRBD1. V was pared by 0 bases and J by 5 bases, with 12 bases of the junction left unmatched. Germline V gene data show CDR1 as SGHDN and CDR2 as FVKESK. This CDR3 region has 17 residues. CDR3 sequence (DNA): TGTGCCAGCAGCCAAGATAAGGCGACAGGGCGAAGGACTGAAGCTTTCTTT. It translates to CASSQDKATGRRTEAFF.

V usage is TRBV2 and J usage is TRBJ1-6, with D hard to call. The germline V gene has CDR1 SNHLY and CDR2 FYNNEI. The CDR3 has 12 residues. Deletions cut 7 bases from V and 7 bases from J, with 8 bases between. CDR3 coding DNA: TGTGCCAGCACCACGGGGAATTCACCCCTCCACTTT. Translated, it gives CASTTGNSPLHF. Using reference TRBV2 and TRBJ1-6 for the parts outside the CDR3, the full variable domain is EPEVTQTPSHQVTQMGQEVILRCVPISNHLYFYWYRQILGQKVEFLVSFYNNEISEKSEIFDDQFSVERPDGSNFTLKIRSTKLEDSAMYFCASTTGNSPLHFGNGTRLTVT.

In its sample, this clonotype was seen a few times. DNA of the CDR3: TGTGCCAGCAGCTTTAACGGACAGGGTATAAATGAGCAGTTCTTC. Translation: CASSFNGQGINEQFF. J is TRBJ2-1 and V is TRBV7-8; 8 bases map to TRBD1. Germline assignment: CDR1 SGHVS and CDR2 FQNEAQ. The junction had 8 bases not matched to a gene; V was cut back by 3 bases and J by 7 bases. The CDR3 covers 15 residues.

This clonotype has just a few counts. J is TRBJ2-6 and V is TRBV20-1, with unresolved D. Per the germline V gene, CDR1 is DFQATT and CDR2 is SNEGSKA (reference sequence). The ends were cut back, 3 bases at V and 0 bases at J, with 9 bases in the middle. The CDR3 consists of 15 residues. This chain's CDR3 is CSASPRPSGANVLTF. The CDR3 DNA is TGCAGTGCTAGCCCCCGACCCTCTGGGGCCAACGTCCTGACTTTC.

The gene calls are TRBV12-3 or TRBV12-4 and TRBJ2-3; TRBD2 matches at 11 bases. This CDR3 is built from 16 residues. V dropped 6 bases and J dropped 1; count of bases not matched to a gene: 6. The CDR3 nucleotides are TGTGCCAGCAGCCATGCGGGACTAGCGGGCACAGATACGCAGTATTTT. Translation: CASSHAGLAGTDTQYF.

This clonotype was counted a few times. The CDR3 here is CASSPFGTSSQETQYF. Here the CDR3 DNA reads TGTGCCAGCAGTCCTTTCGGGACTAGTAGCCAAGAGACCCAGTACTTC. The chain recombines TRBV27 with TRBJ2-5; TRBD2 matches at 8 bases. Germline CDR1 MNHEY, CDR2 SMNVEV (reference sequence). CDR3 length: 16 amino acids. The trim removed 5 bases at V and 1 base at J, leaving 9 bases unmatched.

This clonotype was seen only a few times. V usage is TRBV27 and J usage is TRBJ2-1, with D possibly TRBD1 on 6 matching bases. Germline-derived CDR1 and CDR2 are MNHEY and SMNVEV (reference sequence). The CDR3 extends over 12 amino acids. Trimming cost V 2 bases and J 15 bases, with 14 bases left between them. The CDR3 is CASSLVLGAPFF. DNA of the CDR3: TGTGCCAGCAGTTTAGTATTGGGGGCCCCGTTCTTC.

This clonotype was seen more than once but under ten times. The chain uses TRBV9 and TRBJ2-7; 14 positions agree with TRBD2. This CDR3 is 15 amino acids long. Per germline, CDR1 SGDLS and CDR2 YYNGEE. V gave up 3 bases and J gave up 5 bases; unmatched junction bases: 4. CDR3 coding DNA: TGTGCCAGCAGCGCCGGGACTAGCGGGAGCGACGAGCAGTACTTC. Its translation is CASSAGTSGSDEQYF.